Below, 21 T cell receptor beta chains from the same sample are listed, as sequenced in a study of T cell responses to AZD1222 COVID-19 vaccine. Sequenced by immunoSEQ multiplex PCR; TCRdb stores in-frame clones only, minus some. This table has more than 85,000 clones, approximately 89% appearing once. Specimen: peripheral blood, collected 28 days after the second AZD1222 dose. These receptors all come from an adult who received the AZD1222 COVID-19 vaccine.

The DNA of the CDR3 is TGTGCCAGCCGGGAAGCTGGGACAAGGGGGGACAATGAGCAGTTCTTC. Its protein product is CASREAGTRGDNEQFF. The chain carries TRBV25-1 and TRBJ2-1; D assignment may be TRBD1 or TRBD2 (6 bases each). Germline CDR1 is MGHDK and CDR2 is SYGVNS. V was clipped by 8 bases and J by 5 bases, with 22 bases between them. This CDR3 has 16 amino acids. Variable domain in full (rest from reference TRBV25-1 and TRBJ2-1): EADIYQTPRYLVIGTGKKITLECSQTMGHDKMYWYQQDPGMELHLIHYSYGVNSTEKGDLSSESTVSRIRTEHFPLTLESARPSHTSQYLCASREAGTRGDNEQFFGPGTRLTVL.

CDR3 residues: CASSADLIPPLHF. DNA for the CDR3: TGTGCCAGCAGCGCCGATCTTATTCCACCCCTCCACTTT. This chain uses TRBV6-5 with TRBJ1-6; the D is unclear. The CDR3 covers 13 residues. Germline lookup yields CDR1 MNHEY and CDR2 SVGAGI. Trimming removed 6 bases from V and 11 bases from J, with 14 bases in between.

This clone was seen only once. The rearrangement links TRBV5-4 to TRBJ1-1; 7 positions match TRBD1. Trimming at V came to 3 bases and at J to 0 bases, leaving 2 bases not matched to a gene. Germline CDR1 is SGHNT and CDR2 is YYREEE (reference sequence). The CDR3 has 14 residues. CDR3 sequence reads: CASSWGQLNTEAFF. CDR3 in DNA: TGTGCCAGCAGCTGGGGACAGTTGAACACTGAAGCTTTCTTT. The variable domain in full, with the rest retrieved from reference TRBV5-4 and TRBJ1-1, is ETGVTQSPTHLIKTRGQQVTLRCSSQSGHNTVSWYQQALGQGPQFIFQYYREEENGRGNFPPRFSGLQFPNYSSELNVNALELDDSALYLCASSWGQLNTEAFFGQGTRLTVV.

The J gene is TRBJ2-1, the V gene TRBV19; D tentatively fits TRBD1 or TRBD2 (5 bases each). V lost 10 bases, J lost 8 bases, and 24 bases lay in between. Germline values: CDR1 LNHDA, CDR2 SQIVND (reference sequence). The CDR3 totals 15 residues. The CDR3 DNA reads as TGTGCCACTCAACAACCCGGGACCGGATCGTATGAGCAGTTCTTC. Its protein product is CATQQPGTGSYEQFF.

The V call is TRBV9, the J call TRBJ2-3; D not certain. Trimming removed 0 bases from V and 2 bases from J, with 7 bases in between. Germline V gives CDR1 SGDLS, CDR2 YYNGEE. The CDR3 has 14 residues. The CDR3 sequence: CASSVVRDTDTQYF. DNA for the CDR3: TGTGCCAGCAGCGTAGTTAGAGACACAGATACGCAGTATTTT.

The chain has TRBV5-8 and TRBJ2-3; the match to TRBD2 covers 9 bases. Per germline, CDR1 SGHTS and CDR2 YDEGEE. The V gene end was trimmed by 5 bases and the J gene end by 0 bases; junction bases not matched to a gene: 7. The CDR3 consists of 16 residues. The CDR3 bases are TGTGCCAGCAGTATCCCAAGCGGGGGGAGCACAGATACGCAGTATTTT. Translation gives CASSIPSGGSTDTQYF.

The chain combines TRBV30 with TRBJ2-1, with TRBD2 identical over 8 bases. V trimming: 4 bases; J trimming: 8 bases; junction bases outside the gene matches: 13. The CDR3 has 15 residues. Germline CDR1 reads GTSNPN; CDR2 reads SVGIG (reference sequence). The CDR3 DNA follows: TGTGCCTGGAATAGCTATCGGCTAGCGGGTGATGAGCAGTTCTTC. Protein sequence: CAWNSYRLAGDEQFF.

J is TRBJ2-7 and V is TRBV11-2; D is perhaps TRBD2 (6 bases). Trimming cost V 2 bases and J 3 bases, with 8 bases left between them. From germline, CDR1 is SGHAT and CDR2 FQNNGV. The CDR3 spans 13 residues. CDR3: CASSLIADYEQYF. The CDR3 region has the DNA TGTGCCAGCAGCTTAATAGCGGACTACGAGCAGTACTTC.

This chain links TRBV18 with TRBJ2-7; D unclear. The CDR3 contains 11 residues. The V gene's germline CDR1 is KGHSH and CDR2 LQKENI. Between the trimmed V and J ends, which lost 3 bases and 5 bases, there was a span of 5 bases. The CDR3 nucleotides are TGTGCCAGCTCACCGGGCCACGAGCAGTACTTC. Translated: CASSPGHEQYF.

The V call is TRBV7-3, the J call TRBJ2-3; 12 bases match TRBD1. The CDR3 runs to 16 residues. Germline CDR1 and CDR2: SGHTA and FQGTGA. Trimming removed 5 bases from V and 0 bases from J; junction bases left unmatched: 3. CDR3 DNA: TGTGCCAGCAGCCTGGGGACAGGGGGCAGCACAGATACGCAGTATTTT. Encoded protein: CASSLGTGGSTDTQYF.

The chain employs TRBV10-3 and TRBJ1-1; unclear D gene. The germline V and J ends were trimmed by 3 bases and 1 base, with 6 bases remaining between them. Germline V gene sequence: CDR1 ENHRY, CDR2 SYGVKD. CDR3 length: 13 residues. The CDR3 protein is CAISEQPNTEAFF. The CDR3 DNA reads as TGTGCCATCAGTGAACAACCGAACACTGAAGCTTTCTTT.

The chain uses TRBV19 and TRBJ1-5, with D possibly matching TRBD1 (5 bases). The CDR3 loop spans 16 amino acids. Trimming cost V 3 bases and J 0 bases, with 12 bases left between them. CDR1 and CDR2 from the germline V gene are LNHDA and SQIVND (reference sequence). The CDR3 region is CASSIRGSVSNQPQHF. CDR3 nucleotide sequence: TGTGCCAGTAGTATCCGGGGGAGTGTTAGCAATCAGCCCCAGCATTTT. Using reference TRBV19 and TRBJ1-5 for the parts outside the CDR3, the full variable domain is DGGITQSPKYLFRKEGQNVTLSCEQNLNHDAMYWYRQDPGQGLRLIYYSQIVNDFQKGDIAEGYSVSREKKESFPLTVTSAQKNPTAFYLCASSIRGSVSNQPQHFGDGTRLSIL.

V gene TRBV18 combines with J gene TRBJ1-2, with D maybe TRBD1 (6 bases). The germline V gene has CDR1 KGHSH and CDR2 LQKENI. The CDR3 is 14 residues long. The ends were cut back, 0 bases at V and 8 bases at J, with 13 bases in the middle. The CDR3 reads CASSPPAQGGGYTF. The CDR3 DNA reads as TGTGCCAGCTCACCACCTGCACAGGGAGGAGGCTACACCTTC.

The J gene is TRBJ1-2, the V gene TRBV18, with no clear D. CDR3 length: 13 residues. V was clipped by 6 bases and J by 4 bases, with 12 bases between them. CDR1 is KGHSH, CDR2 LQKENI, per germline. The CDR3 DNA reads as TGTGCCAGCTCGCCCGAGACTAGCTATGGCTACACCTTC. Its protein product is CASSPETSYGYTF. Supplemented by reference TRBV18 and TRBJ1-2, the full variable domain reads NAGVMQNPRHLVRRRGQEARLRCSPMKGHSHVYWYRQLPEEGLKFMVYLQKENIIDESGMPKERFSAEFPKEGPSILRIQQVVRGDSAAYFCASSPETSYGYTFGSGTRLTVV.

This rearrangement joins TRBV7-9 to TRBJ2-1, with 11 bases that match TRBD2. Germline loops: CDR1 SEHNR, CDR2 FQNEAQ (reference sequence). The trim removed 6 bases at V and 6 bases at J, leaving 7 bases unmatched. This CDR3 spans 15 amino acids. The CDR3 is CASSHSGRAGNEQFF. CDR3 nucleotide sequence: TGTGCCAGCAGTCATAGCGGGAGGGCCGGCAATGAGCAGTTCTTC.

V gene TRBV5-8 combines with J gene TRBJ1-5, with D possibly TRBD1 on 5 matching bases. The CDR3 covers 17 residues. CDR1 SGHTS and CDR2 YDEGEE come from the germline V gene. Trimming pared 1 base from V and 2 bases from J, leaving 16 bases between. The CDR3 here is CASSLYGAGGGNQPQHF. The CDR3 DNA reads TGTGCCAGCAGCTTGTATGGCGCGGGGGGGGGCAATCAGCCCCAGCATTTT.

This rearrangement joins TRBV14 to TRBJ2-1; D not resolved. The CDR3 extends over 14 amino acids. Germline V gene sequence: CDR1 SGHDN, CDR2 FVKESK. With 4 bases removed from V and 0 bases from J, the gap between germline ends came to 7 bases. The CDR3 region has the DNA TGTGCCAGCAGCCCCCCTAACTCCTACAATGAGCAGTTCTTC. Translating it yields CASSPPNSYNEQFF.

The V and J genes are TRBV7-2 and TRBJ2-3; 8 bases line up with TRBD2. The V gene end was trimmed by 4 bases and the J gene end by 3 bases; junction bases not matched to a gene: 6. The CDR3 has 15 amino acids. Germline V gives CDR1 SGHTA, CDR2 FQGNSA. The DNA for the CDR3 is TGTGCCAGCAGCTATCGGGAGGGCCTAACAGATACGCAGTATTTT. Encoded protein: CASSYREGLTDTQYF.

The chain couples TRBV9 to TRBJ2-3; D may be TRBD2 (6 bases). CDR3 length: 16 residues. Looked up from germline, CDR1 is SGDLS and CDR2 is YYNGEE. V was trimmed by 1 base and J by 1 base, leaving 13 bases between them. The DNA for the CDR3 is TGTGCCAGCAGCGTAAGTGACGGGAGAGGCACAGATACGCAGTATTTT. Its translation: CASSVSDGRGTDTQYF.

The CDR3 protein is CASILGVNTEAFF. The CDR3 DNA reads as TGTGCCAGCATCTTGGGGGTTAACACTGAAGCTTTCTTT. The chain uses TRBV7-2 and TRBJ1-1, with D perhaps matching TRBD1 (5 bases). This CDR3 spans 13 amino acids. V was clipped by 7 bases and J by 2 bases, with 11 bases between them. Looked up from germline, CDR1 is SGHTA and CDR2 is FQGNSA.

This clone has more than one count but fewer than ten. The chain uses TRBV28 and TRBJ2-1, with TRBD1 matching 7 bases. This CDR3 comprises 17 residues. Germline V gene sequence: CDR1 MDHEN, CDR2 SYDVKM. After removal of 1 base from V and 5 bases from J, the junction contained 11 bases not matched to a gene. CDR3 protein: CASSLYPQGRKNNEQFF. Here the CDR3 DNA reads TGTGCCAGCAGTTTATATCCACAGGGGCGAAAGAACAATGAGCAGTTCTTC.